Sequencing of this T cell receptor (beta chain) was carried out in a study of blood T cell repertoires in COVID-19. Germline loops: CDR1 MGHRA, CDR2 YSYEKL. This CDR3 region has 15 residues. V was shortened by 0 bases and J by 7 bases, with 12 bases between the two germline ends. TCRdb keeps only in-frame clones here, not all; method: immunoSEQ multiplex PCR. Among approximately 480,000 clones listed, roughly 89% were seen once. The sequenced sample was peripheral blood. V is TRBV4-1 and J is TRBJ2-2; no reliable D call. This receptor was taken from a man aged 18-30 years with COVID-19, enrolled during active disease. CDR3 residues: CASSQENFPVGELFF. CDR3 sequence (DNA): TGCGCCAGCAGCCAAGAAAACTTCCCGGTCGGGGAGCTGTTTTTT.